Listed below are T cell receptor beta chains from one sample, sequenced in a study of cytomegalovirus exposure and HLA in healthy donors. Sequencing used immunoSEQ multiplex PCR; TCRdb keeps in-frame clones, though not all of them. The sample carries about 180,000 clones, 82% recorded once. Sequencing used PBMCs. These receptors were collected from a man aged 35-49 years in good health and CMV-seronegative. Both conserved end residues are part of each CDR3. The D gene is left open where the match is weak. Clone size, where shown, is once, few, many, or a class for clones that have expanded.

v_call	clone_size	d_call	j_call	cdr3_nt	cdr3_aa
TRBV2	-	-	TRBJ1-6	TGTGCCAGCAGTGTACGCAACCCGAGCTCCTATAATTCACCCCTCCACTTT	CASSVRNPSSYNSPLHF
TRBV9	-	-	TRBJ1-1	TGTGCCAGCAGCGTAGTCCCAGGGTCTGAGGCTGAAGCTTTCTTT	CASSVVPGSEAEAFF
TRBV18	-	-	TRBJ2-1	TGTGCCAGCTCGAAGGCCCGAGGGAGCCCCAACCCCTACAATGAGCAGTTCTTC	CASSKARGSPNPYNEQFF
TRBV28	-	TRBD2	TRBJ2-1	TGTGCCAGCGGATCAAGTGGAGGTAGCGGGAGGTCTGGGCAGTTCTTC	CASGSSGGSGRSGQFF
TRBV30	-	-	TRBJ2-7	TGTGCCTGGAGTGTACTTAAACGCTCCTACGAGCAGTACTTC	CAWSVLKRSYEQYF
TRBV4-3	-	-	TRBJ2-2	TGCGCCAGCAGCCAAGATCGCAGGCCCATGCGTGACACCGGGGAGCTGTTTTTT	CASSQDRRPMRDTGELFF
TRBV2	-	-	TRBJ2-7	TGTGCCAGCAGAAGCAGGGCACGTGGCGAGCAGTACTTC	CASRSRARGEQYF
TRBV19	-	TRBD2	TRBJ2-7	TGTGCCAGTAGTATAAGCGGGGGGCCCTACGAGCAGTACTTC	CASSISGGPYEQYF
TRBV19	-	TRBD1	TRBJ2-2	TGTGCCAGTAGTCGGGGGACAGGGGGGAACACCGGGGAGCTGTTTTTT	CASSRGTGGNTGELFF
TRBV7-2	-	-	TRBJ2-5	TGTGCCAGCAGCTTAGACGGGAGCAGGGAGACCCAGTACTTC	CASSLDGSRETQYF
TRBV10-3	once	-	TRBJ1-4	TGTGCCATCAGTGACTCAACAGTTGAAAAACTGTTTTTT	CAISDSTVEKLFF
TRBV7-2	-	-	TRBJ2-3	TGTGCCAGCAGCTTAGAGGGGGTAGATACGCAGTATTTT	CASSLEGVDTQYF
TRBV5-6	-	TRBD1	TRBJ1-4	TGTGCCAGCAGCCCTAAAACTCTGGGACAGCGAGCTAATGAAAAACTGTTTTTT	CASSPKTLGQRANEKLFF
TRBV6-5	once	-	TRBJ2-2	TGTGCCAGCAGCCCACGGCGGGATAGCGCCGGGGAGCTGTTTTTT	CASSPRRDSAGELFF